The 16 T cell receptor beta chains below come from one sample, sequenced in a study of beta chain features in type 1 diabetes. The sequenced template was cDNA made from the entire isolated RNA. Here immunoSEQ multiplex PCR was the method, and the copy in TCRdb shows in-frame clones only, minus some. The sample holds roughly 400,000 clones, about 15% seen once. The sample consisted of naive CD4+ T cells from blood. The source is a man aged 30-40 years in good health.

This clone was picked up a small number of times. The gene calls are TRBV5-6 and TRBJ1-2, with D unclear. The CDR3 spans 15 residues. V was shortened by 1 base and J by 4 bases, with 14 bases between the two germline ends. In germline, CDR1 is SGHDT, CDR2 YYEEEE. This CDR3 reads CASSLPGVVSYGYTF. The CDR3 nucleotides are TGTGCCAGCAGCTTGCCTGGGGTAGTTTCCTATGGCTACACCTTC.

This chain links TRBV7-3 with TRBJ2-5; 9 nucleotides match TRBD1. V shed 2 bases and J 1 base; nucleotides not matched to a gene: 8. Germline V CDR1 and CDR2: SGHTA, FQGTGA. CDR3 length equals 17 residues. The CDR3 DNA reads as TGTGCCAGCAGCTTACCCGGGACAGGGAGCGCCCAAGAGACCCAGTACTTC. Protein product: CASSLPGTGSAQETQYF.

V gene TRBV4-3 combines with J gene TRBJ2-2; 7 bases agree with TRBD2. Looked up from germline, CDR1 is LGHNA and CDR2 is YSLEER. The CDR3 length is 12 residues. Losses at the gene ends were 0 bases for V and 14 bases for J; bases not matched to a gene: 3. CDR3 in DNA: TGCGCCAGCAGCCAAGATCGGGGGGTACTGTTTTTT. Translated, it gives CASSQDRGVLFF.

This clone was seen many times. This sequence joins TRBV29-1 and TRBJ2-1; 8 bases align to TRBD1. The CDR3 length is 14 residues. Unmatched junction bases numbered 10, after V lost 7 bases and J lost 5 bases. Germline-derived CDR1 and CDR2 are SQVTM and ANQGSEA. This CDR3 is CSAGTGRVNNEQFF. In DNA form, the CDR3 reads TGCAGCGCGGGGACAGGAAGGGTTAACAATGAGCAGTTCTTC.

This clone appeared many times. The chain links TRBV28 to TRBJ2-4; 7 bases fit TRBD1. The CDR3 runs to 12 residues. The J segment lost 13 bases and the V segment lost 2 bases, leaving 5 bases of the junction unmatched. The germline V gene encodes CDR1 MDHEN and CDR2 SYDVKM. In nucleotides, the CDR3 is TGTGCCAGCAGTTTACTGACAGGGCGACAGTACTTC. It specifies CASSLLTGRQYF.

The chain combines TRBV7-3 with TRBJ1-1, with D possibly matching TRBD1 (5 bases). This CDR3 is 14 amino acids long. Germline values: CDR1 SGHTA, CDR2 FQGTGA. V was cut by 2 bases and J by 3 bases, with 10 bases left in between. The CDR3 DNA follows: TGTGCCAGCAGCTTACCCAGAGGGGACACTGAAGCTTTCTTT. It translates to CASSLPRGDTEAFF.

The genes are TRBV7-2 and TRBJ2-1; 7 positions match TRBD2. The germline V gene has CDR1 SGHTA and CDR2 FQGNSA. The CDR3 has 16 amino acids. J gave up 3 bases and V 5 bases, and 10 bases lay outside the gene matches. The CDR3 DNA follows: TGTGCCAGCAGCCCGCAAGCGGGAAGGAACTACAATGAGCAGTTCTTC. Its protein is CASSPQAGRNYNEQFF.

This clone has more than one count but fewer than ten. The J gene is TRBJ2-5, the V gene TRBV5-1; 9 nucleotides match TRBD2. Germline V gives CDR1 SGHRS, CDR2 YFSETQ. This CDR3 comprises 17 residues. V lost 0 bases, J lost 0 bases, and 6 bases stayed unmatched. The CDR3 reads CASSLGVSGGHQETQYF. The CDR3 DNA follows: TGCGCCAGCAGCTTGGGAGTTAGCGGGGGACACCAAGAGACCCAGTACTTC.

For this clone: The same CDR3 is also encoded by other DNA sequences in this sample. The chain couples TRBV30 to TRBJ1-1; D is unresolved. Trimming took off 0 bases at V and 1 base at J, with 9 bases between the two ends. CDR1 is GTSNPN and CDR2 is SVGIG in the germline V gene (reference sequence). The CDR3 loop spans 14 amino acids. The CDR3 coding sequence is TGTGCCTGGAGTGTACGAAGACGGAACACTGAAGCTTTCTTT. Its translation: CAWSVRRRNTEAFF.

In this sample, this clone turned up once. This chain links TRBV7-2 with TRBJ2-3; D is uncertain. The germline V and J ends were trimmed by 1 base and 6 bases, with 14 bases remaining between them. The CDR3 is made up of 15 amino acids. Germline V lookup: CDR1 SGHTA, CDR2 FQGNSA. CDR3 region: CASSLGVPSRDTQYF. Here the CDR3 DNA reads TGTGCCAGCAGCTTAGGAGTTCCGTCCCGGGATACGCAGTATTTT.

This sequence joins TRBV7-9 and TRBJ2-1; TRBD2 matches 8 bases. Germline V gives CDR1 SEHNR, CDR2 FQNEAQ (reference sequence). V gave up 3 bases and J gave up 5 bases; unmatched junction bases: 12. CDR3 length: 17 amino acids. In DNA form, the CDR3 reads TGTGCCAGCAGCTTGGACGGGAGGGCCCTAATGAACAATGAGCAGTTCTTC. Translated, it gives CASSLDGRALMNNEQFF.

The rearrangement links TRBV7-2 to TRBJ2-7, with TRBD1 identical over 7 bases. V shed 1 base, J shed 3 bases, and the junction held 3 bases outside the gene matches. Germline assignment: CDR1 SGHTA and CDR2 FQGNSA. CDR3 length: 14 residues. CDR3 sequence: CASSLGQGIYEQYF. The CDR3, as DNA: TGTGCCAGCAGCTTAGGACAGGGTATCTACGAGCAGTACTTC.

This clone occurred a few times. The chain recombines TRBV7-3 with TRBJ2-2; possibly TRBD2 for D (5 bases). V lost 5 bases and J 5 bases, leaving 12 bases between the germline ends. This CDR3 spans 14 amino acids. Germline CDR1 reads SGHTA; CDR2 reads FQGTGA. The CDR3 DNA is TGTGCCAGCAGCCGGGAAGGGTGGACCGGGGAGCTGTTTTTT. It encodes CASSREGWTGELFF.

This clone was counted a few times. V and J are TRBV10-3 and TRBJ2-3, with D perhaps matching TRBD1 (5 bases). In germline, CDR1 is ENHRY, CDR2 SYGVKD. V was clipped by 1 base and J by 4 bases, with 6 bases between them. The CDR3 spans 13 residues. The CDR3 DNA reads as TGTGCCATCAGTGAGTTGGGGCCAGATACGCAGTATTTT. Translated, it gives CAISELGPDTQYF.

This clone was counted a few times. J is TRBJ1-2 and V is TRBV10-3; no reliable D call. V lost 2 bases and J lost 2, with 6 bases in between. There are 13 residues in the CDR3. The germline CDR1 and CDR2 sequences are ENHRY and SYGVKD. The CDR3: CAISENLNYGYTF. The DNA for the CDR3 is TGTGCCATCAGTGAGAACTTAAACTATGGCTACACCTTC.

This clone was seen a few times. V is TRBV29-1 and J is TRBJ1-1; D call uncertain. Germline V gene lookup returns CDR1 SQVTM and CDR2 ANQGSEA. This CDR3 is 15 amino acids long. V shed 3 bases and J shed 6 bases, with 20 bases lying between them. CDR3 amino acids: CSVDPVSGGRAEAFF. The CDR3 nucleotides read TGCAGCGTTGATCCGGTCTCAGGTGGGAGGGCTGAAGCTTTCTTT.